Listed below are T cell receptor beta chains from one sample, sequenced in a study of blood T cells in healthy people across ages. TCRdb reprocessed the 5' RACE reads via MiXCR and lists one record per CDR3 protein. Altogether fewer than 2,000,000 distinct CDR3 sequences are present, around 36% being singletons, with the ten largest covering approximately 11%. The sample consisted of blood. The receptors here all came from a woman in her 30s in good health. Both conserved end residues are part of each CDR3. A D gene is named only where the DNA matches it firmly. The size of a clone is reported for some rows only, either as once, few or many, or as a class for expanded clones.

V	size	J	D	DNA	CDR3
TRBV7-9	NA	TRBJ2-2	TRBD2	TGTGCCAGCAGCAGGACTAGCCTGAACACCGGGGAGCTGTTTTTT	CASSRTSLNTGELFF
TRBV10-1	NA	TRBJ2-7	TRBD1	TGCGCCAGCAGTGGGGGACAGGGAGTTTCTTTCGGGCAGTACTTC	CASSGGQGVSFGQYF
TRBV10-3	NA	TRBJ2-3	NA	TGTGCCATCAGGGGGAAGGGCGCATCCACAGATACGCAGTATTTT	CAIRGKGASTDTQYF
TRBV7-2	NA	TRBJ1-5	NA	TGTGCCAGCAGCTTAATCTGGGGTATCGGCAATCAGCCCCAGCATTTT	CASSLIWGIGNQPQHF
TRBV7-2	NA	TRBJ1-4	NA	TGTGCCAGCAGCCCCCGGTTTGGGGGTGGAGAAAAACTGTTTTTT	CASSPRFGGGEKLFF
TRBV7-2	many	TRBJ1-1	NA	TGTGCCAGCAGTCTTCGGGGAGATACTGAAGCTTTCTTT	CASSLRGDTEAFF
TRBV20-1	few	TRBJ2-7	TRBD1	TGCAGTGCTACAGGACAGGGGGTACACGAGCAGTACTTC	CSATGQGVHEQYF
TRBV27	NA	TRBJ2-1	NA	TGTGCCAGCAGTTTAACAACAGGCACCTACAATGAGCAGTTCTTC	CASSLTTGTYNEQFF
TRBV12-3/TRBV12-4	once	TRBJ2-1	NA	TGTGCCAGCAGTACAGCGGAGGGGGGTGAGCAGTTCTTC	CASSTAEGGEQFF
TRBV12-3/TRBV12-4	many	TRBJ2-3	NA	TGTGCCAGCAGTTTACGTAAGGGGGAGGGCCGGGCAGATACGCAGTATTTT	CASSLRKGEGRADTQYF
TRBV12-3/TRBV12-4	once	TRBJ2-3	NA	TGTGCCAGCACTCTTGGGGATCCAGGTACGCAGTATTTT	CASTLGDPGTQYF
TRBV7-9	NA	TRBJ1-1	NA	TGTGCCAGCAGCCCCGAGGGGATTTGGAACACTGAAGCTTTCTTT	CASSPEGIWNTEAFF
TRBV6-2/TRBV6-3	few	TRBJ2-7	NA	TGTGCCAGCAGTTACACCGGGACACCCAAGTACGAGCAGTACTTC	CASSYTGTPKYEQYF
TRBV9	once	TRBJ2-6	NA	TGTGCCAGCAGCGTAGGGGCAGGGAGCTCTGGGGCCAACGCCCTGACTTTC	CASSVGAGSSGANALTF
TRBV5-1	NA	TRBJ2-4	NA	TGCGCCAGCAGCTCGGCAGGTGGGCAGGGGAACATTCAGTACTTC	CASSSAGGQGNIQYF